These 15 T cell receptor beta chains originate from one sample sequenced in a study of T-cell memory formation after mild COVID-19. TCRdb fed the 5' RACE reads into MiXCR, producing one record per CDR3 protein. The sample holds about 410,000 distinct CDR3 sequences, about a sixth seen once. The sequencing input was PBMCs or a T cell subset sorted from them (not recorded which). The receptors shown here come from a man aged 18 to 30 who had mild COVID-19 (a few samples of this study predate the infection). Cell type and time point are not known.

This clonotype was observed a few times. This chain uses TRBV5-1 with TRBJ1-5; unclear D gene. The ends were cut back, 0 bases at V and 7 bases at J, with 14 bases in the middle. Per germline, CDR1 SGHRS and CDR2 YFSETQ. This CDR3 comprises 15 residues. The CDR3 here is CASSLGQTPTQPQHF. Here the CDR3 DNA reads TGCGCCAGCAGCTTGGGACAAACTCCAACCCAGCCCCAGCATTTT.

This clonotype turned up a few times. The chain recombines TRBV5-1 with TRBJ1-5; possible D gene TRBD1, 6 bases. Per germline, CDR1 SGHRS and CDR2 YFSETQ. Trimming left V 4 bases short and J 4 bases short, with 12 bases between. This CDR3 has 14 amino acids. The CDR3 nucleotides are TGCGCCAGCAGCACCGGGACACCAAATCAGCCCCAGCATTTT. This codes for CASSTGTPNQPQHF.

This clonotype has only a few counts. The chain combines TRBV12-3 or TRBV12-4 with TRBJ2-5; D possibly corresponds to TRBD2 (5 bases). CDR3 length: 15 amino acids. V lost 4 bases and J lost 4, with 16 bases in between. The CDR3 protein is CASSSHREGGETQYF. The CDR3 region has the DNA TGTGCCAGCAGTTCCCACCGGGAAGGCGGAGAGACCCAGTACTTC.

This clonotype was observed a handful of times. The chain links TRBV11-2 to TRBJ2-3, with no clear D. The CDR3 is 10 residues long. V lost 1 base and J lost 11, with 4 bases in between. Per germline, CDR1 SGHAT and CDR2 FQNNGV. Here the CDR3 DNA reads TGTGCCAGCAGCTTAGGCCGGCAGTATTTT. As protein: CASSLGRQYF.

V gene TRBV6-2 or TRBV6-3 combines with J gene TRBJ1-1; no clear D. This CDR3 has 15 amino acids. Germline V gene lookup returns CDR1 MNHEY and CDR2 SVGEGT. V lost 4 bases and J 7 bases, leaving 19 bases between the germline ends. The CDR3 nucleotides are TGTGCCAGCAGTTCACTCGCGGGATATCTCTTTGAAGCTTTCTTT. Its translation is CASSSLAGYLFEAFF.

This clonotype was counted a few times. The rearrangement links TRBV6-2 or TRBV6-3 to TRBJ2-7; D might be TRBD1 or TRBD2, each matching 5 bases. Looked up from germline, CDR1 is MNHEY and CDR2 is SVGEGT. The CDR3 consists of 17 residues. V lost 10 bases and J lost 0, with 25 bases in between. The CDR3 loop is CATSLSLSGTSSYEQYV. The CDR3 region has the DNA TGTGCCACCTCATTATCATTATCCGGGACCAGCTCCTACGAGCAGTACGTC.

This clonotype was observed many times. J is TRBJ1-6 and V is TRBV5-1; tentative D call: TRBD1 (6 bases). V shed 3 bases and J shed 7 bases, with 17 bases lying between them. CDR3 length: 16 residues. The V gene's germline CDR1 is SGHRS and CDR2 YFSETQ. Written as DNA, the CDR3 is TGCGCCAGCAGCTCGGGACGTGGGGGCCCCAATTCACCCCTCCACTTT. Translated, it gives CASSSGRGGPNSPLHF.

A few counts support this clonotype. CDR3 DNA: TGTGCCAGCAGCTTGCCGCCCGGGGGGAGTGCAGATACGCAGTATTTT. This sequence encodes CASSLPPGGSADTQYF. The chain combines TRBV5-4 with TRBJ2-3; 7 bases map to TRBD2. The V segment lost 1 base and the J segment 4 bases; nucleotides outside the gene matches: 9. CDR1 is SGHNT and CDR2 is YYREEE in the germline V gene (reference sequence). The CDR3 is made up of 16 amino acids.

The chain couples TRBV6-2 or TRBV6-3 to TRBJ2-7; unclear D gene. Germline CDR1 is MNHEY and CDR2 is SVGEGT. The ends were cut back, 4 bases at V and 3 bases at J, with 13 bases in the middle. This CDR3 has 14 amino acids. This chain's CDR3 is CASSFLDIRYEQYV. For the CDR3, the DNA is TGTGCCAGCAGTTTTCTTGACATCCGCTACGAGCAGTACGTC.

This chain links TRBV4-1 with TRBJ1-1; possibly TRBD1 for D (5 bases). Trimming shortened V by 1 base and J by 2 bases, and 11 bases separated the two germline ends. This CDR3 is built from 15 residues. Germline CDR1 and CDR2: MGHRA and YSYEKL. CDR3 nucleotide sequence: TGCGCCAGCAGCCAAGTTGGGGGAAGAAACACTGAAGCTTTCTTT. Translated: CASSQVGGRNTEAFF.

This clonotype has a handful of counts. The V call is TRBV10-3, the J call TRBJ2-3; 11 bases match TRBD1. The CDR3 spans 16 residues. Germline lookup yields CDR1 ENHRY and CDR2 SYGVKD. The ends lost 6 bases at V and 4 bases at J; junction bases unmatched: 9. The DNA of the CDR3 is TGTGCCATCAGAGGGGTCCCGGGACAGGGGGCAGATACGCAGTATTTT. Protein product: CAIRGVPGQGADTQYF.

The sample holds a few counts of this clonotype. One end of the junction is discordant with germline, which a read error may explain. This chain joins TRBV7-3 and TRBJ1-2, with D uncertain. The germline V gene encodes CDR1 SGHTA and CDR2 FQGTGA. This CDR3 spans 13 amino acids. The CDR3 DNA follows: TGTGCCAGCAGCATGGGCCTGCCCTATGGCTACTCCTTC. Translation gives CASSMGLPYGYSF. Together with reference TRBV7-3 and TRBJ1-2, the CDR3 gives the full variable domain: GAGVSQTPSNKVTEKGKYVELRCDPISGHTALYWYRQSLGQGPEFLIYFQGTGAADDSGLPNDRFFAVRPEGSVSTLKIQRTERGDSAVYLCASSMGLPYGYSFGSGTRLTVV.

The chain joins TRBV29-1 to TRBJ2-1; 9 bases line up with TRBD1. Germline loops: CDR1 SQVTM, CDR2 ANQGSEA. The CDR3 is made up of 14 amino acids. CDR3 in amino acids: CSLMVTGGYNEQFF. The CDR3 DNA follows: TGCTCGCTTATGGTGACAGGGGGGTACAATGAGCAGTTCTTC.

This clonotype appeared a few times. The J gene is TRBJ2-1, the V gene TRBV6-6, with 11 bases identical to TRBD1. The CDR3 length is 17 residues. V trimming: 5 bases; J trimming: 5 bases; junction bases outside the gene matches: 11. Per the germline V gene, CDR1 is MNHNY and CDR2 is SVGAGI (reference sequence). CDR3 nucleotides: TGTGCCAGCAGTCCATTATCCGGGACAGGGGGTGACAATGAGCAGTTCTTC. Residues: CASSPLSGTGGDNEQFF.

This clonotype has just a few counts. The rearrangement joins TRBV3-1 to TRBJ2-2; TRBD2 matches 9 bases. The V gene end was trimmed by 2 bases and the J gene end by 4 bases; junction bases not matched to a gene: 2. This CDR3 contains 15 residues. Germline V gene sequence: CDR1 LGHDT, CDR2 YNNKEL (reference sequence). CDR3 loop: CASSQRGGATGELFF. For the CDR3, the DNA is TGTGCCAGCAGCCAACGCGGGGGGGCCACCGGGGAGCTGTTTTTT.